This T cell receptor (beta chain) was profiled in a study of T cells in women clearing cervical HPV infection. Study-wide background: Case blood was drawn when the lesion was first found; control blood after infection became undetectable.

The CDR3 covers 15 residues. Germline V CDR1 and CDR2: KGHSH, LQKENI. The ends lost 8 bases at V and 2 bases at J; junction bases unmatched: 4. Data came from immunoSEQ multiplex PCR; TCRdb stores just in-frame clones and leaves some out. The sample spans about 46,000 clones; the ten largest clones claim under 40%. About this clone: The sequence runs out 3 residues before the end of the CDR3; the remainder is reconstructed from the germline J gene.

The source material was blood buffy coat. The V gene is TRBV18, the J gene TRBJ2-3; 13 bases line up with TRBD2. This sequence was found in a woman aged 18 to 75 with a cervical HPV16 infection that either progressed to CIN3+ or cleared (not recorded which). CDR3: CASTGTSGVTDTQYF. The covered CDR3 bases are TGTGCCAGCACCGGGACTAGCGGGGTCACAGATACG.